This T cell receptor beta chain was obtained from a study of Graves' ophthalmopathy and Graves' hyperthyroidism. Study-wide background: The blood sample was drawn at first diagnosis and before any treatment.

Investigators amplified TCR beta CDR3 regions from RNA transcripts. HTBI-primed first-round RT-PCR preceded second-round multiplex PCR. TCRdb used MiXCR to reprocess the multiplex PCR reads, holding one entry per CDR3 protein. The table shows about 740,000 distinct CDR3 sequences, with roughly two fifths occurring only once. Findings of the study overall: Blood also held most thyroid clonotypes expanded above 0.001 frequency. A model built from 13 signatures distinguished ophthalmopathy from stable hyperthyroidism with 87.88% sensitivity and approximately 80% specificity.

Concerning this clonotype itself: What it binds is unknown. Relative to the germline gene, one junction end is altered; a read error may explain this.

It was on clinical symptoms, serum thyroxine, TRAb, thyroid ultrasound and orbital computed tomography that diagnosis relied. Germline CDR1 and CDR2: SGHTA and FQGNSA. The CDR3 spans 17 residues. The sample taken for sequencing was peripheral blood. The source of this sequence is an adult man with Graves' ophthalmopathy. The chain uses TRBV7-2 and TRBJ2-5, with 13 bases matching TRBD2. The CDR3 bases are TGCGCCAGCAGCTGGGGCCCGGGACTAGCGGGGCAAGAGACCCAGTACTTC. Its translation: CASSWGPGLAGQETQYF.